The 20 T cell receptor beta chains in this list originate from one sample, sequenced in a study of T cell changes during pregnancy in multiple sclerosis. TCRdb keeps only in-frame clones here, not all; method: immunoSEQ multiplex PCR. Here the sample spans around 95,000 clones, about 93% being singletons. The sequencing here drew on peripheral blood, taken after pregnancy. These receptors were collected from a female donor in good health, enrolled as a control in a pregnancy study.

The V gene is TRBV9, the J gene TRBJ2-1; 8 nucleotides line up with TRBD1. This CDR3 has 15 amino acids. V dropped 3 bases and J dropped 8; count of bases not matched to a gene: 10. Germline values: CDR1 SGDLS, CDR2 YYNGEE. CDR3 DNA sequence: TGTGCCAGCAGCGCCCGGGACAGGTGGTTGGATGAGCAGTTCTTC. Its protein is CASSARDRWLDEQFF.

The CDR3 coding sequence is TGTGCCAGCAGCGTAGACAGGGGCGGCTTCACAGATACGCAGTATTTT. As protein: CASSVDRGGFTDTQYF. V and J are TRBV9 and TRBJ2-3; 7 positions agree with TRBD1. The CDR3 extends over 16 amino acids. Germline V gene data show CDR1 as SGDLS and CDR2 as YYNGEE. V lost 0 bases to trimming and J lost 2 bases; unmatched junction nucleotides: 6.

The V call is TRBV5-1, the J call TRBJ1-1; 10 nucleotides agree with TRBD1. CDR3 length: 16 residues. J lost 2 bases, V lost 4 bases, and 8 bases had no gene match. Germline CDR1 is SGHRS and CDR2 is YFSETQ. CDR3 amino acids: CASSDTGTGVNTEAFF. In nucleotides, the CDR3 is TGCGCCAGCAGCGATACCGGGACAGGGGTTAACACTGAAGCTTTCTTT.

This chain uses TRBV28 with TRBJ1-1; 7 bases align to TRBD1. V was pared by 4 bases and J by 1 base, with 3 bases of the junction left unmatched. Germline values: CDR1 MDHEN, CDR2 SYDVKM. This CDR3 has 14 residues. DNA of the CDR3: TGTGCCAGCAGTTCGGGACAGACGAACACTGAAGCTTTCTTT. This encodes CASSSGQTNTEAFF.

This clone occurred once. The chain carries TRBV18 and TRBJ2-1; D remains unclear. V lost 2 bases and J 7 bases, leaving 9 bases between the germline ends. The CDR3 has 13 residues. The germline V gene has CDR1 KGHSH and CDR2 LQKENI. The CDR3 region has the DNA TGTGCCAGCTCACCAGGGCCTCCGAATGAGCAGTTCTTC. It translates to CASSPGPPNEQFF.

The V gene is TRBV4-1, the J gene TRBJ2-2; tentative D call: TRBD2 (6 bases). V shed 8 bases and J shed 7 bases, with 17 bases lying between them. CDR1 and CDR2 from the germline V gene are MGHRA and YSYEKL. This CDR3 has 14 residues. The CDR3 sequence is CASGGQGGGGELFF. The CDR3 DNA sequence: TGCGCCAGCGGTGGGCAGGGAGGTGGCGGGGAGCTGTTTTTT.

The chain employs TRBV15 and TRBJ1-2; 9 positions match TRBD1. CDR1 is LNHNV and CDR2 is YYDKDF in the germline V gene (reference sequence). The CDR3 is made up of 15 amino acids. With 0 bases clipped from V and 4 bases from J, the junction kept 3 bases outside the gene matches. The CDR3 nucleotides are TGTGCCACCAGCAGAGATGGGACAGGGACCTATGGCTACACCTTC. Protein sequence: CATSRDGTGTYGYTF.

V and J are TRBV2 and TRBJ1-1, with a tentative D call TRBD1 (5 bases). The germline CDR1 and CDR2 sequences are SNHLY and FYNNEI. CDR3 length: 16 residues. Trimming took 3 bases from V and 0 from J, leaving 14 bases between them. The CDR3 spells CASSDGQGGMNTEAFF. Written as DNA, the CDR3 is TGTGCCAGCAGTGACGGGCAGGGTGGGATGAACACTGAAGCTTTCTTT.

The chain employs TRBV5-4 and TRBJ2-1; 13 positions match TRBD2. J gave up 3 bases and V 0 bases, and 3 bases lay outside the gene matches. The CDR3 loop spans 17 amino acids. The V gene's germline CDR1 is SGHNT and CDR2 YYREEE (reference sequence). DNA for the CDR3: TGTGCCAGCAGCTTGGGGACTAGCGGGAGTGTCTACAATGAGCAGTTCTTC. Amino acid sequence: CASSLGTSGSVYNEQFF.

The J gene is TRBJ2-7, the V gene TRBV7-6, with a weak D call TRBD1 (6 bases). This CDR3 is built from 13 residues. V lost 3 bases and J lost 3, with 9 bases in between. CDR1 is SGHVS and CDR2 is FNYEAQ in the germline V gene. The CDR3 here is CASSLKQGYEQYF. The DNA of the CDR3 is TGTGCCAGCAGCTTGAAACAGGGCTACGAGCAGTACTTC.

This chain uses TRBV9 with TRBJ2-3; 7 bases are shared with TRBD2. The J segment lost 2 bases and the V segment lost 2 bases, leaving 8 bases of the junction unmatched. The length of the CDR3 is 16 residues. The germline V gene has CDR1 SGDLS and CDR2 YYNGEE. CDR3 amino acids: CASSVSGGGYTDTQYF. The CDR3 DNA reads TGTGCCAGCAGCGTTAGTGGGGGGGGATACACAGATACGCAGTATTTT.

The rearrangement joins TRBV6-6 to TRBJ1-1; TRBD1 is a possible D gene (6 bases). V gave up 7 bases and J gave up 4 bases, with 13 bases separating them. This CDR3 comprises 13 residues. CDR1 and CDR2 from the germline V gene are MNHNY and SVGAGI (reference sequence). The CDR3 DNA is TGTGCCAGCATTACAGGGTTCGGCACTGAAGCTTTCTTT. Translating it yields CASITGFGTEAFF.

The chain carries TRBV7-8 and TRBJ2-7; D possibly corresponds to TRBD1 (5 bases). From germline, CDR1 is SGHVS and CDR2 FQNEAQ. Trimming cost V 3 bases and J 2 bases, with 11 bases left between them. The CDR3 is 14 amino acids. In DNA, the CDR3 is TGTGCCAGCAGCTTCGCTCAGGGTCCCTACGAGCAGTACTTC. Its protein is CASSFAQGPYEQYF. Filled out from reference TRBV7-8 and TRBJ2-7, the complete variable domain reads GAGVSQSPRYKVAKRGQDVALRCDPISGHVSLFWYQQALGQGPEFLTYFQNEAQLDKSGLPSDRFFAERPEGSVSTLKIQRTQQEDSAVYLCASSFAQGPYEQYFGPGTRLTVT.

The chain joins TRBV11-2 to TRBJ2-1; 9 nucleotides agree with TRBD2. V was clipped by 5 bases and J by 4 bases; unmatched bases: 12. Germline V lookup: CDR1 SGHAT, CDR2 FQNNGV. This CDR3 has 17 amino acids. CDR3 region: CASSPTPGLALYNEQFF. In DNA form, the CDR3 reads TGTGCCAGCAGCCCAACGCCCGGACTAGCGCTTTACAATGAGCAGTTCTTC.

CDR3 coding DNA: TGTGCCAGCAGGGGAGGGGGGGGGAATCAGCCCCAGCATTTT. It specifies CASRGGGGNQPQHF. V gene TRBV28 combines with J gene TRBJ1-5; perhaps TRBD1 as D (6 bases). CDR1 is MDHEN, CDR2 SYDVKM, per germline. This CDR3 comprises 14 residues. V was clipped by 6 bases and J by 4 bases, with 13 bases between them.

The chain is built from TRBV2 and TRBJ2-1; 8 nucleotides match TRBD1. Germline V gene sequence: CDR1 SNHLY, CDR2 FYNNEI. The CDR3 runs 14 residues. Trimming removed 3 bases from V and 10 bases from J; junction bases left unmatched: 8. The CDR3 spells CASSDFQGAGEQFF. The CDR3 DNA reads TGTGCCAGCAGTGATTTCCAGGGGGCAGGCGAGCAGTTCTTC.

The J gene is TRBJ2-3, the V gene TRBV7-9; D uncertain. This CDR3 is built from 14 residues. Trimming shortened V by 3 bases and J by 5 bases, and 12 bases separated the two germline ends. Germline CDR1 is SEHNR and CDR2 is FQNEAQ (reference sequence). CDR3: CASSFKPSRDTQYF. CDR3 DNA: TGTGCCAGCAGCTTCAAGCCTAGTCGAGATACGCAGTATTTT.

The V call is TRBV4-1, the J call TRBJ2-7; TRBD1 matches at 9 bases. J was trimmed by 2 bases and V by 0 bases; bases with no gene match: 2. The CDR3 runs to 15 residues. Germline CDR1 reads MGHRA; CDR2 reads YSYEKL. The CDR3 reads CASSQDGTGPYEQYF. CDR3 DNA: TGCGCCAGCAGCCAAGATGGGACAGGGCCCTACGAGCAGTACTTC.

V gene TRBV27 combines with J gene TRBJ2-7; D may be TRBD2 (7 bases). V shed 4 bases and J shed 3 bases, with 10 bases lying between them. Germline lookup yields CDR1 MNHEY and CDR2 SMNVEV (reference sequence). There are 13 residues in the CDR3. Written as DNA, the CDR3 is TGTGCCAGCAGTTCGGGGGGCAGCTACGAGCAGTACTTC. Translated, it gives CASSSGGSYEQYF.

The chain has TRBV7-2 and TRBJ2-1; D might be TRBD2 (6 bases). The germline V and J ends were trimmed by 1 base and 9 bases, with 10 bases remaining between them. Germline V gene data show CDR1 as SGHTA and CDR2 as FQGNSA. The CDR3 runs 13 residues. The CDR3 protein is CASSLGGGFEQFF. The CDR3 nucleotides are TGTGCCAGCAGCTTAGGGGGAGGATTTGAGCAGTTCTTC.